This TCR beta chain was obtained from a study of T cells in narcolepsy. Repertoires were generated with immunoSEQ multiplex PCR, while TCRdb's copy carries only in-frame clones and drops some. The sample carries tens of thousands of clones, over 80% recorded once. The ends lost 3 bases at V and 4 bases at J; junction bases unmatched: 9. There are 15 residues in the CDR3. CDR1 and CDR2 from the germline V gene are SGHKS and YYEKEE (reference sequence). The sequencing input was memory (CD45RA-) CD4+ T cells from blood. V and J are TRBV5-5 and TRBJ1-2; TRBD1 aligns across 7 bases. This clonotype was obtained from a human donor in good health. CDR3 DNA: TGTGCCAGCAGCTCCCAGACAGGGACTGGCTATGGCTACACCTTC. It encodes CASSSQTGTGYGYTF.